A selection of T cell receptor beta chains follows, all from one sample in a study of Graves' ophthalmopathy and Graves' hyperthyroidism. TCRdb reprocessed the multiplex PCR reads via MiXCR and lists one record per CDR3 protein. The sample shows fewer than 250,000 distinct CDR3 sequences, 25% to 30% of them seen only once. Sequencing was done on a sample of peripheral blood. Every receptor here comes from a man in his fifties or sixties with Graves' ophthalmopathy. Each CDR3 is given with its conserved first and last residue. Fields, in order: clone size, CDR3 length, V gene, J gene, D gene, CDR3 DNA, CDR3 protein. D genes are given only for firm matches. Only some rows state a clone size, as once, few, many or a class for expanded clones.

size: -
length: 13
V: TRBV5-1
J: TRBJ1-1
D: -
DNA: TGCGCCAGCAGCTTGGCCTTTGGCGGTGAAGCTTTCTTT
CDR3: CASSLAFGGEAFF

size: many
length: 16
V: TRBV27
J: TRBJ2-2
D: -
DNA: TGTGCCAGCAGTTTCTCGTCGGGGCCGGACACCGGGGAGCTGTTTTTT
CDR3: CASSFSSGPDTGELFF

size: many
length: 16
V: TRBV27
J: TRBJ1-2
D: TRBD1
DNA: TGTGCCAGCAGTCCATCCGGGACAGGGAGGTACTATGGCTACACCTTC
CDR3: CASSPSGTGRYYGYTF

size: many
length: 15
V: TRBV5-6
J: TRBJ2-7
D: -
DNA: TGTGCCAGCAGCTTGGAGCCGGGTAACTACTACGAGCAGTACTTC
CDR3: CASSLEPGNYYEQYF

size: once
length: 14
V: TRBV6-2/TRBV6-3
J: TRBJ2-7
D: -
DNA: TGTGCCAGCAGTTACCCCGCCACCACCTACGAGCAGTACTTC
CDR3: CASSYPATTYEQYF

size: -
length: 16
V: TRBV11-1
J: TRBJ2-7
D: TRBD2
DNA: TGTGCCAGCAGCCCTCGTACTAGCGGGGCCCCCCAGGAGCAGTACTTC
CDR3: CASSPRTSGAPQEQYF

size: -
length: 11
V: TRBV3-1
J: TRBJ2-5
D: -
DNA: TGTGCCAGCAGCCAGGGACCCACCCAGTACTTC
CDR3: CASSQGPTQYF

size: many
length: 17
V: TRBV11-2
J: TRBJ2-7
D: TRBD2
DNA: TGTGCCAGCAGCTTAGAACTAGCGGGGGCCCTCCCTTACGAGCAGTACTTC
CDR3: CASSLELAGALPYEQYF

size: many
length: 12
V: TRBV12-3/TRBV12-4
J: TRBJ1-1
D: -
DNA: TGTGCCAGCAGTCCCCTTTTTCAATTGGCTTTCTTT
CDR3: CASSPLFQLAFF

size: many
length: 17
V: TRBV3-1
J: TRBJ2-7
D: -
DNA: TGTGCCAGCAGCCCTTCCTCTAGCAGGGCGAACTCCTACGAGCAGTACTTC
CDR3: CASSPSSSRANSYEQYF

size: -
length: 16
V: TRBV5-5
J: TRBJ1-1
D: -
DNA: TGTGCCAGCAGCTTCGGGGGAAGGGGGGTGAACACTGAAGCTTTCTTT
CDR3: CASSFGGRGVNTEAFF

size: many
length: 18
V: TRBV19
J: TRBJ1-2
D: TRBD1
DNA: TGTGCCAGTAGTCCGGACTACGGGACAGGGAGCATAGGGTATGGCTACACCTTC
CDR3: CASSPDYGTGSIGYGYTF

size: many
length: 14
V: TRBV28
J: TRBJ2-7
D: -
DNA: TGTGCCAGCAGCCCGGTTCGGGGGAGCTACGAGCAGTACTTC
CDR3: CASSPVRGSYEQYF

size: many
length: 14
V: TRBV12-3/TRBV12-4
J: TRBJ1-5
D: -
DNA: TGTGCCAGCAGAGCCGGAGCGGGCAATCAGCCCCAGCATTTT
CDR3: CASRAGAGNQPQHF

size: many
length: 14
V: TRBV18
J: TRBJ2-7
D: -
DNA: TGTGCCAGCTCATCTTCGACGGAGCCCTACGAGCAGTACTTC
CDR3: CASSSSTEPYEQYF

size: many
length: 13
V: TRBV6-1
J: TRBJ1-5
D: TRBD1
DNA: TGTGCCAGCAGAGGGACAGGGAGCCAGCCCCAGCATTTT
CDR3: CASRGTGSQPQHF

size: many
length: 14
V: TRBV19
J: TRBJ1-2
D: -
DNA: TGTGCCAGTAGTTATCTACAGGTTAACTATGGCTACACCTTC
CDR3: CASSYLQVNYGYTF

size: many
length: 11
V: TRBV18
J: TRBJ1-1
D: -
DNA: TGTGCCAGCTCACCTAGGACTGAAGCTTTCTTT
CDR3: CASSPRTEAFF

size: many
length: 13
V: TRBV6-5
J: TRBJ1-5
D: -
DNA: TGTGCCAGCACTTCAGGGTTTAATCAGCCCCAGCATTTT
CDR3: CASTSGFNQPQHF

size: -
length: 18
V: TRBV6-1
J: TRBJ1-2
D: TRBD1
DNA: TGTGCCAGCAGTGAGACCCATCGGACAGGTGGTTCTAACTATGGCTACACCTTC
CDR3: CASSETHRTGGSNYGYTF

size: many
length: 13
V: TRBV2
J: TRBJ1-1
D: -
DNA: TGTGCCAGCAGGGAGGGAACGAACACTGAAGCTTTCTTT
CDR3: CASREGTNTEAFF

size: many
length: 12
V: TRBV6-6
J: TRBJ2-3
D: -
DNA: TGTGCCAGCAGTTACTCGGGTGATACGCAGTATTTT
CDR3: CASSYSGDTQYF

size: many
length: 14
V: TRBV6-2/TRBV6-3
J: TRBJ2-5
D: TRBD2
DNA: TGTGCCAGCGGGACTAGCGGGAGGAAGGAGACCCAGTACTTC
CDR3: CASGTSGRKETQYF

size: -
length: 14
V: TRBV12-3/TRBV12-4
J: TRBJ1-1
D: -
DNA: TGTGCCAATGGTAATCCTGGGTATGACACTGAAGCTTTCTTT
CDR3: CANGNPGYDTEAFF

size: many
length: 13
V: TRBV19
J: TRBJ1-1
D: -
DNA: TGTGCCAGTAGTATCATGGGAGGCACTGAAGCTTTCTTT
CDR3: CASSIMGGTEAFF

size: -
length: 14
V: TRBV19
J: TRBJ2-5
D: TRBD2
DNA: TGTGCCAGTAGCCCGACTAGCGGGGGAGAGACCCAGTACTTC
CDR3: CASSPTSGGETQYF

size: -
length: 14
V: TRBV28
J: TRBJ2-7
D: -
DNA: TGTGCCAGCAGTTTATTGGCAGGGGAGTACGAGCAGTACTTC
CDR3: CASSLLAGEYEQYF

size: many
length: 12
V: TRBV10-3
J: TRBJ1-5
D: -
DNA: TGTGCCATCAGTGAGTCGGAACAGCCCCAGCATTTT
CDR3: CAISESEQPQHF

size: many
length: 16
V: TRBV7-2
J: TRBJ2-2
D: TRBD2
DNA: TGTGCCAGCAGCTTAACTAGCGGGAGTCTGGCCGGGGAGCTGTTTTTT
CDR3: CASSLTSGSLAGELFF

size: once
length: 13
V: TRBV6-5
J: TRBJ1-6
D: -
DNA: TGTGCCAGCAGATACCACCTAGATTCACCCCTCCACTTT
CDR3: CASRYHLDSPLHF

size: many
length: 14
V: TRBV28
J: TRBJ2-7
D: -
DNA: TGTGCCAGCAGTTTAAGTGTTGCCCCCTACGAGCAGTACTTC
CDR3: CASSLSVAPYEQYF

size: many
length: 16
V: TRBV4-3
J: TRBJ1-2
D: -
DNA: TGCGCCAGCAGCTCAAGAGGGATGGGGGCGCGGCGGGGCTACACCTTC
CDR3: CASSSRGMGARRGYTF

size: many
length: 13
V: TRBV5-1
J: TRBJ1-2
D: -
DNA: TGCGCCAGCAGCAGAGACATCTCCTATGGCTACACCTTC
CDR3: CASSRDISYGYTF

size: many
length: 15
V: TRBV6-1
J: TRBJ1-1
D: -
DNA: TGTGCCAGCATTCCCCCTGGCCTCATGAACACTGAAGCTTTCTTT
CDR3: CASIPPGLMNTEAFF

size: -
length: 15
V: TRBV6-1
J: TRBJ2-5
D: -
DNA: TGTGCCAGCAGCCCCTGGCAGGGCGGTGGAGAGACCCAGTACTTC
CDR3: CASSPWQGGGETQYF

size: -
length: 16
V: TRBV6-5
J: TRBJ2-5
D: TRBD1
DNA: TGTGCCAGCAGTTCCACCGGGACAGGGACTCAAGAGACCCAGTACTTC
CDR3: CASSSTGTGTQETQYF

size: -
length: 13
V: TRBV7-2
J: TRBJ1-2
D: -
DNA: TGTGCCAGCAGCCCGGGTGGGGTCTATGGCTACACCTTC
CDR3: CASSPGGVYGYTF

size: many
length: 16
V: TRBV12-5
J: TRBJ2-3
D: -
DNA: TGTGCTAGTGGTTTGGAAGGCGGGAAGGTAACAGATACGCAGTATTTT
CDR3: CASGLEGGKVTDTQYF

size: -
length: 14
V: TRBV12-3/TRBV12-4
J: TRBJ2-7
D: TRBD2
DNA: TGTGCCAGCGGGACTAGCGGGAGTATCCACGAGCAGTACTTC
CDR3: CASGTSGSIHEQYF

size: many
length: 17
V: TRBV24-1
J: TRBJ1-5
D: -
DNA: TGTGCCACCAGTGATTCCGCCTCCATAGGCCAAAATCAGCCCCAGCATTTT
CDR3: CATSDSASIGQNQPQHF

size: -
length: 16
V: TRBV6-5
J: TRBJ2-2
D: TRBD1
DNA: TGTGCCAGCAGTTACGGTGGGACAGGGGATACCGGGGAGCTGTTTTTT
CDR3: CASSYGGTGDTGELFF

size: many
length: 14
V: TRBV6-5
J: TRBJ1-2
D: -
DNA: TGTGCCAGCAGCCCCTGGGTAGATAACTATGGCTACACCTTC
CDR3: CASSPWVDNYGYTF

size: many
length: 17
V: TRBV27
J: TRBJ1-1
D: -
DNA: TGTGCCAGCAGTCCACTCGGTTCCGGGACGGTGAACACTGAAGCTTTCTTT
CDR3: CASSPLGSGTVNTEAFF

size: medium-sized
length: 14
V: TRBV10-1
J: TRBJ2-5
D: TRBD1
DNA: TGCGCCAACCTCCCGGGACAGAATCAAGAGACCCAGTACTTC
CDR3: CANLPGQNQETQYF